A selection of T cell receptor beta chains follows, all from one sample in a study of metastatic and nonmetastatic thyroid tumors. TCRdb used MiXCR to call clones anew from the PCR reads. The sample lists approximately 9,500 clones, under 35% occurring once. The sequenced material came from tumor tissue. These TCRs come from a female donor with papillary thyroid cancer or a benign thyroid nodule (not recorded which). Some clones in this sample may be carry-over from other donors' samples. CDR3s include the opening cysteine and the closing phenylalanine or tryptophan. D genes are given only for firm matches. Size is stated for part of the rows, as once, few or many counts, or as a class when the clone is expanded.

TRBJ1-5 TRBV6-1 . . CASSVRKGQGRQPQHF TGTGCCAGCAGTGTTCGGAAAGGGCAGGGAAGGCAGCCCCAGCATTTT
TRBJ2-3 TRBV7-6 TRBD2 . CASSLVAGATDTQYF TGTGCCAGCAGCTTAGTAGCGGGGGCAACAGATACGCAGTATTTT
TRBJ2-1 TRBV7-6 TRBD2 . CASSPGAGGHSYNEQFF TGTGCCAGCAGCCCCGGAGCGGGGGGCCACTCCTACAATGAGCAGTTCTTC
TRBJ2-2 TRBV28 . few CASSSPLGAGELFF TGTGCCAGCAGCTCTCCTCTTGGAGCCGGGGAGCTGTTTTTT
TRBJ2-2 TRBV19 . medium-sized CASRLIGVANTGELFF TGTGCCAGTAGACTTATCGGGGTCGCGAACACCGGGGAGCTGTTTTTT
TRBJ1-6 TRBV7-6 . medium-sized CASSLEDGSSYNSPLHF TGTGCCAGCAGCTTAGAGGACGGTAGCTCCTATAATTCACCCCTCCACTTT
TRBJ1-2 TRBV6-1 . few CASSSGEGRGYGYTF TGTGCCAGCAGTTCCGGGGAGGGGAGAGGCTATGGCTACACCTTC
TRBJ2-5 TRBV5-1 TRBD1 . CASSSYRGKDTQYF TGCGCCAGCAGCTCGTACAGGGGAAAAGATACCCAGTACTTC
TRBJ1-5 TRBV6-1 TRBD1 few CASTLGGGWQPQHF TGTGCCAGCACTCTGGGAGGGGGCTGGCAGCCCCAGCATTTT
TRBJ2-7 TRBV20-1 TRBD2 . CSVTGTSAYEQYF TGCAGTGTCACCGGGACTAGCGCCTACGAGCAGTACTTC
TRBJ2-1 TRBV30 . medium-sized CAWSVRAHNEQFF TGTGCCTGGAGTGTACGGGCCCACAATGAGCAGTTCTTC
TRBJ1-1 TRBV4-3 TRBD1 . CASSRGPTGLDTQAFF TGCGCCAGCAGCCGGGGCCCGACAGGGTTGGACACTCAAGCTTTCTTT
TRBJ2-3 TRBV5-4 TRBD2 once CASSLARLAGDTDTQYF TGTGCCAGCAGCTTGGCCAGACTAGCGGGAGACACAGATACGCAGTATTTT
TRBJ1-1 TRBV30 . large CAWTRAGIGTEAFF TGTGCCTGGACCCGAGCAGGGATAGGGACTGAAGCTTTCTTT
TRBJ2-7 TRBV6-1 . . CASSEVWGEYF TGTGCCAGCAGTGAAGTCTGGGGGGAGTACTTC
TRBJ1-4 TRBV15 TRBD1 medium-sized CATSGQGEKLFF TGTGCCACCAGCGGACAGGGTGAAAAACTGTTTTTT
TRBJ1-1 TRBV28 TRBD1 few CASSLRGAQGWDTEAFF TGTGCCAGCAGTTTAAGAGGGGCACAGGGGTGGGACACTGAAGCTTTCTTT
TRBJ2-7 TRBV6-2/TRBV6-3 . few CASSWVYEQYF TGTGCCAGCAGTTGGGTCTATGAGCAGTACTTC
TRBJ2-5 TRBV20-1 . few CSATGLALQETQYF TGCAGTGCTACTGGACTGGCACTCCAAGAGACCCAGTACTTC
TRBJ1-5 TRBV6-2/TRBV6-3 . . CASSYSSVSKNQPQHF TGTGCCAGCAGTTACTCGAGTGTCAGTAAAAATCAGCCCCAGCATTTT
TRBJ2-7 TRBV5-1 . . CASSLDRTAAYEQYF TGCGCCAGCAGCTTGGATAGGACGGCTGCCTACGAGCAGTACTTC
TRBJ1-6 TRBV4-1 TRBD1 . CASSWDRLNSPLHF TGCGCCAGCAGCTGGGACAGGCTTAATTCACCCCTCCACTTT
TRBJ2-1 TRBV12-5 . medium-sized CASGQALDEQFF TGTGCTAGTGGGCAAGCCTTAGATGAGCAGTTCTTC
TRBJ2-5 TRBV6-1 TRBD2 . CASSDGLGQETQYF TGTGCCAGCAGTGACGGACTAGGCCAAGAGACCCAGTACTTC
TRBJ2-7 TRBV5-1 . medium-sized CASTEGGSYEQYF TGCGCCAGCACAGAGGGAGGAAGCTACGAGCAGTACTTC
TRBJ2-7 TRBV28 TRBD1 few CASSLSLTGGYEQYF TGTGCCAGCAGTTTATCCTTGACAGGGGGCTACGAGCAGTACTTC
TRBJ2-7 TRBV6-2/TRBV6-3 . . CASSYRGREYEQYF TGTGCCAGCAGTTACAGGGGGCGGGAATACGAGCAGTACTTC
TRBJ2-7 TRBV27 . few CASSLWASDLPYEQYF TGTGCCAGCAGTTTATGGGCCAGCGATCTTCCCTACGAGCAGTACTTC
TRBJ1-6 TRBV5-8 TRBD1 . CASSLRGDRDNSPLHF TGTGCCAGCAGCTTGAGAGGGGACAGGGACAATTCACCCCTCCACTTT
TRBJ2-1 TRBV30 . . CAWSVLRRGVRVQFF TGTGCCTGGAGTGTTTTAAGGCGGGGAGTACGAGTGCAGTTCTTC
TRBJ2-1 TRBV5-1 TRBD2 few CASSPSGLGLGNEQFF TGCGCCAGCAGCCCATCGGGACTAGGTTTGGGTAATGAGCAGTTCTTC
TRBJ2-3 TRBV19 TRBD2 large CASGTSGADTQYF TGTGCCAGTGGGACTAGCGGTGCAGATACGCAGTATTTT
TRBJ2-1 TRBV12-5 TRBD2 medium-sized CASEVGTSTNNEQFF TGTGCTAGTGAGGTCGGGACTAGCACTAACAATGAGCAGTTCTTC
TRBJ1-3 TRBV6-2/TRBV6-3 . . CASNPSESSGNTIYF TGTGCCAGCAACCCGTCCGAAAGCTCTGGAAACACCATATATTTT
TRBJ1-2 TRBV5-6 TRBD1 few CASSLTGGNYGYTF TGTGCCAGCAGCTTGACAGGGGGCAACTATGGCTACACCTTC
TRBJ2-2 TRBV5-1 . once CASTSELNTEELFF TGCGCCAGCACGAGTGAGCTTAACACCGAGGAGCTGTTTTTT
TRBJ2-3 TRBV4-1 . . CASSQEIRIDTQYF TGCGCCAGCAGCCAAGAAATACGCATAGATACGCAGTATTTT
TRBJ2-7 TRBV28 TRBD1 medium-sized CASSFGTGGTRRRYEQYF TGTGCCAGCAGTTTCGGGACAGGGGGCACACGGCGGAGATACGAGCAGTACTTC
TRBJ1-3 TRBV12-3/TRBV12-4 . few CASGDNTGGTIYF TGTGCCAGCGGTGATAACACCGGGGGCACCATATATTTT
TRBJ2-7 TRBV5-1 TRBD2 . CASSPRSVLAGGASEQYF TGCGCCAGCAGCCCTCGCTCTGTACTAGCGGGGGGGGCATCCGAGCAGTACTTC